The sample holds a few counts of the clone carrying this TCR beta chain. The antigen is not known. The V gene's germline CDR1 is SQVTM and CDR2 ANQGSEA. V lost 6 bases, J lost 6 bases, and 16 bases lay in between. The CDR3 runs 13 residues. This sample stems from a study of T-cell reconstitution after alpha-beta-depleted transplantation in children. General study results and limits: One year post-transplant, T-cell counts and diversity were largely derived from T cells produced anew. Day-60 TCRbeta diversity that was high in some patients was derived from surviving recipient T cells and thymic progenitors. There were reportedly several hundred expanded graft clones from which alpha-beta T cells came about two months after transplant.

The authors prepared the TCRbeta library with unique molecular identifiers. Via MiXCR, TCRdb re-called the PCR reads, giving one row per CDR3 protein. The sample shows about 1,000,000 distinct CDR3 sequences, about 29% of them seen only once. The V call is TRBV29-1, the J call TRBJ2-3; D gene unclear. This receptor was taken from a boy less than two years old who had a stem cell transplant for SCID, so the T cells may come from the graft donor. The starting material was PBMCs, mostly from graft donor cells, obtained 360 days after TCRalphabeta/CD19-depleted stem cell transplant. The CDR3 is CSVKRTGRDTQYF. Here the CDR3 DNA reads TGCAGCGTCAAGAGGACCGGTCGGGATACGCAGTATTTT.